These 10 T cell receptor beta chains were sequenced from one sample in a study of blood T cell repertoires in COVID-19. TCRdb keeps only in-frame clones here, not all; method: immunoSEQ multiplex PCR. Of roughly 200,000 clones listed, roughly 87% are singletons. Material: PBMCs or T cells enriched from blood (not recorded which). The receptors derive from a young woman who had recovered from COVID-19.

Note on this clone: At one end the junction does not follow the germline gene, possibly because of a read error. The chain couples TRBV19 to TRBJ2-4, with D possibly being TRBD2 (6 bases). The CDR3 covers 12 residues. The germline V gene has CDR1 LNHDA and CDR2 SQIVND (reference sequence). The CDR3 sequence: CASSKWGSGRNF. The CDR3 nucleotides read TGTGCCAGTAGTAAATGGGGGTCAGGGAGGAACTTC.

In its sample, this clone was seen once. V is TRBV19 and J is TRBJ1-5; D unclear. Germline lookup yields CDR1 LNHDA and CDR2 SQIVND (reference sequence). V lost 0 bases and J lost 2, with 5 bases in between. This CDR3 contains 14 residues. The CDR3 nucleotides are TGTGCCAGTAGTATAGATATTGGCAATCAGCCCCAGCATTTT. Protein: CASSIDIGNQPQHF.

Of note for this clone: This sample also contains other DNA sequences that code for the same CDR3. The DNA of the CDR3 is TGTGCCAGCAGTCACCCACAGGGTTCGGGAACTGAAGCTTTCTTT. It is translated as CASSHPQGSGTEAFF. The V and J genes are TRBV27 and TRBJ1-1; perhaps TRBD1 as D (6 bases). The CDR3 runs to 15 residues. Germline V gives CDR1 MNHEY, CDR2 SMNVEV (reference sequence). Trimming left V 5 bases short and J 5 bases short, with 18 bases between.

The gene calls are TRBV6-5 and TRBJ2-7; 11 bases fit TRBD1. V lost 2 bases to trimming and J lost 3 bases; unmatched junction nucleotides: 3. CDR3 length: 15 residues. Germline CDR1 MNHEY, CDR2 SVGAGI. The CDR3 protein is CASSYGQGAGYEQYF. The DNA for the CDR3 is TGTGCCAGCAGTTACGGACAGGGGGCGGGCTACGAGCAGTACTTC.

V and J are TRBV7-3 and TRBJ1-1; D ambiguous. Germline lookup yields CDR1 SGHTA and CDR2 FQGTGA. Trimming cost V 2 bases and J 4 bases, with 14 bases left between them. CDR3 size: 15 residues. The CDR3 DNA sequence: TGTGCCAGCAGCTTATTTCCCGGGAAGGGCACTGAAGCTTTCTTT. Residues: CASSLFPGKGTEAFF.

The rearrangement links TRBV7-9 to TRBJ1-6, with D possibly being TRBD1 (5 bases). The CDR3 runs to 15 residues. V lost 1 base, J lost 2 bases, and 6 bases lay in between. Germline V CDR1 and CDR2: SEHNR, FQNEAQ (reference sequence). CDR3 amino acids: CASSLEGTYNSPLHF. The CDR3 DNA sequence: TGTGCCAGCAGCTTAGAGGGGACCTATAATTCACCCCTCCACTTT.

This clone was observed once. V and J are TRBV6-5 and TRBJ2-3; no firm D call. V lost 4 bases and J lost 4, with 9 bases in between. CDR3 length: 13 residues. Germline CDR1 and CDR2: MNHEY and SVGAGI. In nucleotides, the CDR3 is TGTGCCAGCAGTTTATCCCTCGCAGATACGCAGTATTTT. It is translated as CASSLSLADTQYF.

V gene TRBV19 combines with J gene TRBJ1-1, with D unclear. The ends were cut back, 0 bases at V and 8 bases at J, with 10 bases in the middle. Germline V gene lookup returns CDR1 LNHDA and CDR2 SQIVND (reference sequence). The CDR3 covers 13 residues. The CDR3 loop is CASSIERRAEAFF. In DNA, the CDR3 is TGTGCCAGTAGTATAGAACGGCGGGCCGAAGCTTTCTTT. The full variable domain, completed using reference TRBV19 and TRBJ1-1, is DGGITQSPKYLFRKEGQNVTLSCEQNLNHDAMYWYRQDPGQGLRLIYYSQIVNDFQKGDIAEGYSVSREKKESFPLTVTSAQKNPTAFYLCASSIERRAEAFFGQGTRLTVV.

The gene calls are TRBV11-3 and TRBJ1-1, with unresolved D. Germline CDR1 and CDR2: SGHNT and YENEEA. The CDR3 sequence is 15 residues long. Trimming took 0 bases from V and 1 from J, leaving 9 bases between them. The CDR3 sequence is CASSLDQDSNTEAFF. As DNA, the CDR3 is TGTGCCAGCAGCTTAGATCAGGACTCGAACACTGAAGCTTTCTTT.

This clone showed up just once. The V call is TRBV7-2, the J call TRBJ2-1; tentatively, D is TRBD2 (7 bases). V lost 5 bases to trimming and J lost 6 bases, with 17 bases between them. CDR1 is SGHTA, CDR2 FQGNSA, per germline. The CDR3 covers 15 residues. The CDR3 nucleotides are TGTGCCAGCAGCAAGGGGGGGGCTAGTGGCAATGAGCAGTTCTTC. It is translated as CASSKGGASGNEQFF.